This T cell receptor (beta chain) was identified during a study of T cell responses to AZD1222 COVID-19 vaccine. Clones were sequenced by immunoSEQ multiplex PCR, and TCRdb holds only the in-frame ones, with some missing. The table shows about 150,000 clones, with approximately 90% occurring only once. The V and J ends lost 10 bases and 8 bases respectively, with 17 bases between them. The CDR3 loop spans 12 amino acids. Per germline, CDR1 MDHEN and CDR2 SYDVKM. About this clone itself: Its antigen is not known.

Overall study results and limits: At baseline, just five to seven AZD1222 recipients tested seropositive. At 160-218 and 743-854, vaccine-associated CD4 TCRs were dominant, and they spanned spike.

This chain connects TRBV28 to TRBJ1-2; D is undetermined. Here the sequenced sample was peripheral blood, taken on day 0 of AZD1222 vaccination. The sequence derives from an adult in good health. The CDR3 loop is CATTGDMRGYTF. CDR3 in DNA: TGTGCCACCACCGGTGACATGAGGGGCTACACCTTC.